Below are 24 T cell receptor beta chains sequenced from a single sample in a study. One entry per CDR3 protein, called by TCRdb with MiXCR from the 5' RACE reads. The sample lists approximately 7,900 distinct CDR3 sequences, roughly two thirds seen once, with about 4.5% in the top ten. The sample taken for sequencing was tumor-infiltrating naive CD4+ T cells sorted from the breast tumor. The subset is: naive CD4+ T cells, CD4+CD45RA+CD25-. All receptors derive from a female donor with breast cancer.

A remark on this clonotype: Germline and junction disagree at one end, which may indicate a read error. J is TRBJ2-7 and V is TRBV20-1; the D gene is possibly TRBD1 (6 bases). This CDR3 has 12 amino acids. Germline assignment: CDR1 DFQATT and CDR2 SNEGSKA (reference sequence). The CDR3 DNA follows: TGCAGTGCTAGACGGACAGAGTACGAGCAGCACTTC. It yields the protein CSARRTEYEQHF.

This clonotype was seen a few times. The CDR3 nucleotides read TGCGCCAGCAGCTTGGCCAGTGGGCCCAGTGGGACCGGGGAGCTGTTTTTT. Translated: CASSLASGPSGTGELFF. The chain has TRBV5-1 and TRBJ2-2, with no clear D. Trimming removed 0 bases from V and 5 bases from J, with 17 bases in between. The CDR3 spans 17 residues. The germline gives CDR1 SGHRS, CDR2 YFSETQ. Filled out from reference TRBV5-1 and TRBJ2-2, the complete variable domain reads KAGVTQTPRYLIKTRGQQVTLSCSPISGHRSVSWYQQTPGQGLQFLFEYFSETQRNKGNFPGRFSGRQFSNSRSEMNVSTLELGDSALYLCASSLASGPSGTGELFFGEGSRLTVL.

The V call is TRBV20-1, the J call TRBJ2-3, with D maybe TRBD2 (6 bases). The germline CDR1 and CDR2 sequences are DFQATT and SNEGSKA (reference sequence). V was clipped by 1 base and J by 1 base, with 18 bases between them. The CDR3 is made up of 17 amino acids. The CDR3 region is CSARVNRAVAGTDTQYF. The CDR3 region has the DNA TGCAGTGCTAGAGTTAATCGGGCGGTAGCGGGCACAGATACGCAGTATTTT.

This rearrangement joins TRBV20-1 to TRBJ2-3, with D unclear. Germline CDR1 and CDR2: DFQATT and SNEGSKA (reference sequence). The ends were cut back, 1 base at V and 2 bases at J, with 10 bases in the middle. This CDR3 contains 14 residues. In nucleotides, the CDR3 is TGCAGTGCTAGAGTCGCTACTAACACAGATACGCAGTATTTT. Translated: CSARVATNTDTQYF.

This clonotype was picked up a small number of times. The V call is TRBV5-1, the J call TRBJ2-7, with 7 bases matching TRBD1. Germline V CDR1 and CDR2: SGHRS, YFSETQ. The CDR3 loop spans 14 amino acids. The V gene end was trimmed by 0 bases and the J gene end by 2 bases; junction bases not matched to a gene: 2. The CDR3 DNA sequence: TGCGCCAGCAGCTTGGGTACAGGGGCCTACGAGCAGTACTTC. Amino acids: CASSLGTGAYEQYF.

The chain carries TRBV20-1 and TRBJ2-1, with 7 bases lining up with TRBD1. Germline trimming cut 3 bases from V and 9 bases from J; bases unmatched to any gene: 8. CDR1 and CDR2 from the germline V gene are DFQATT and SNEGSKA (reference sequence). The length of the CDR3 is 13 residues. CDR3 in DNA: TGCAGTGCTAGCGACAGGGTAGAAGGTGAGCAGTTCTTC. Encoded protein: CSASDRVEGEQFF.

This clonotype turned up a few times. The CDR3 bases are TGTGCCAGCAGTTTACCGGCGAGCCAAGAGACCCAGTACTTC. This codes for CASSLPASQETQYF. The rearrangement joins TRBV12-3 or TRBV12-4 to TRBJ2-5; D gene ambiguous. With 2 bases removed from V and 1 base from J, the gap between germline ends came to 8 bases. CDR3 length equals 14 residues.

Notes on this clonotype: The final CDR3 position lacks the conserved phenylalanine or tryptophan, pointing to a likely read error. The V gene is TRBV11-2, the J gene TRBJ2-5; TRBD1 agrees at 7 bases. The CDR3 covers 15 residues. The V gene end was trimmed by 1 base and the J gene end by 4 bases; junction bases not matched to a gene: 6. Germline V gene sequence: CDR1 SGHAT, CDR2 FQNNGV. CDR3 nucleotide sequence: TGTGCCAGCAGCTTAGGGGCCAGGGGGAGAGAGACCCAGTACCTC. It specifies CASSLGARGRETQYL.

The CDR3 region has the DNA TGCGCCAGCAGCCCGCCGGCGTCCTACGAGCAGTACTTC. As protein: CASSPPASYEQYF. The chain has TRBV5-1 and TRBJ2-7; D ambiguous. The ends were cut back, 4 bases at V and 1 base at J, with 9 bases in the middle. This CDR3 has 13 amino acids. The germline V gene has CDR1 SGHRS and CDR2 YFSETQ.

This clonotype was counted between two and nine times. The chain has TRBV5-1 and TRBJ1-1, with 8 bases identical to TRBD1. J lost 4 bases, V lost 4 bases, and 9 bases had no gene match. Germline V gives CDR1 SGHRS, CDR2 YFSETQ. The CDR3 loop spans 15 amino acids. The chain's CDR3 is CASSRGQGAATEAFF. Written as DNA, the CDR3 is TGCGCCAGCAGCAGAGGACAGGGCGCGGCCACTGAAGCTTTCTTT.

The CDR3 bases are TGTGCCAGCAGGCATAAGACTAGCGGGGGCCCCGGATACGAGCAGTACTTC. Residues: CASRHKTSGGPGYEQYF. The rearrangement links TRBV6-5 to TRBJ2-7; 12 bases agree with TRBD2. Germline V gives CDR1 MNHEY, CDR2 SVGAGI. The CDR3 consists of 17 residues. J lost 4 bases, V lost 6 bases, and 13 bases had no gene match.

The gene calls are TRBV12-3 or TRBV12-4 and TRBJ1-2; 7 positions match TRBD1. The CDR3 totals 12 residues. V was clipped by 6 bases and J by 8 bases; unmatched bases: 6. The CDR3 coding sequence is TGTGCCAGCAGACCAGACAGGGAGGGCTACACCTTC. Protein product: CASRPDREGYTF.

This rearrangement joins TRBV2 to TRBJ1-5; D possibly corresponds to TRBD1 (5 bases). CDR3 length equals 15 residues. With 6 bases removed from V and 0 bases from J, the gap between germline ends came to 12 bases. Germline values: CDR1 SNHLY, CDR2 FYNNEI. The CDR3 DNA sequence: TGTGCCAGCAGGAGGGGTTCCTATAGCAATCAGCCCCAGCATTTT. This encodes CASRRGSYSNQPQHF.

The gene calls are TRBV7-2 and TRBJ1-5; 7 bases agree with TRBD1. Germline CDR1 reads SGHTA; CDR2 reads FQGNSA. With V trimmed by 4 bases and J by 5 bases, 8 bases remained unmatched. CDR3 length: 15 amino acids. The CDR3 DNA reads as TGTGCCAGCAGCTCGACCGGGACAGCCGATCAGCCCCAGCATTTT. It codes for CASSSTGTADQPQHF.

The rearrangement uses TRBV5-5 and TRBJ1-1, with D possibly matching TRBD1 (5 bases). Per the germline V gene, CDR1 is SGHKS and CDR2 is YYEKEE (reference sequence). This CDR3 contains 13 residues. V lost 5 bases and J lost 7, with 15 bases in between. The CDR3 DNA reads as TGTGCCAGCAGACGGAGGGACTCCATTGAAGCTTTCTTT. Its translation: CASRRRDSIEAFF.

This chain connects TRBV20-1 to TRBJ2-7; 10 nucleotides align to TRBD2. V shed 2 bases and J 3 bases; nucleotides not matched to a gene: 7. Germline V gives CDR1 DFQATT, CDR2 SNEGSKA (reference sequence). The CDR3 has 15 residues. The CDR3 spells CSARQLAGLNYEQYF. CDR3 nucleotides: TGCAGTGCTAGACAACTAGCGGGGTTAAACTACGAGCAGTACTTC.

This rearrangement joins TRBV18 to TRBJ2-7, with TRBD1 as a possible D gene (6 bases). V shed 0 bases and J shed 4 bases, with 13 bases lying between them. The CDR3 runs to 15 residues. The germline CDR1 and CDR2 sequences are KGHSH and LQKENI. CDR3 sequence (DNA): TGTGCCAGCTCACCACCACCAGGCAGGGGTTACGAGCAGTACTTC. Translation: CASSPPPGRGYEQYF. Combining the CDR3 with reference TRBV18 and TRBJ2-7 gives the whole variable domain NAGVMQNPRHLVRRRGQEARLRCSPMKGHSHVYWYRQLPEEGLKFMVYLQKENIIDESGMPKERFSAEFPKEGPSILRIQQVVRGDSAAYFCASSPPPGRGYEQYFGPGTRLTVT.

The sample holds a few counts of this clonotype. The rearrangement links TRBV20-1 to TRBJ2-1; D is ambiguous. The germline V gene encodes CDR1 DFQATT and CDR2 SNEGSKA (reference sequence). Trimming removed 2 bases at V and 7 bases at J, with 12 bases between. This CDR3 spans 13 amino acids. In nucleotides, the CDR3 is TGCAGTGCTAGACCCCCGACTGATAATGAGCAGTTCTTC. Translated, it gives CSARPPTDNEQFF.

This chain links TRBV5-6 with TRBJ2-5; D not certain. Per the germline V gene, CDR1 is SGHDT and CDR2 is YYEEEE. With 1 base removed from V and 5 bases from J, the gap between germline ends came to 18 bases. This CDR3 region has 16 residues. The CDR3 DNA is TGTGCCAGCAGCTTGTTGAGCGCCCGGTACTTCGAGACCCAGTACTTC. Protein sequence: CASSLLSARYFETQYF.

This sequence joins TRBV20-1 and TRBJ2-7; no clear D gene. V was shortened by 0 bases and J by 6 bases, with 12 bases between the two germline ends. Germline loops: CDR1 DFQATT, CDR2 SNEGSKA (reference sequence). The CDR3 has 13 residues. The CDR3 spells CSARDSVAAEQYF. The CDR3 DNA follows: TGCAGTGCTAGAGACAGTGTGGCAGCCGAGCAGTACTTC.

The chain joins TRBV5-6 to TRBJ2-7; tentatively, D is TRBD1 (6 bases). V was trimmed by 2 bases and J by 0 bases, leaving 12 bases between them. The CDR3 length is 15 residues. The germline V gene has CDR1 SGHDT and CDR2 YYEEEE. The CDR3 nucleotides read TGTGCCAGCAGCTTCGCAGGGGTCGGCTCCTACGAGCAGTACTTC. Encoded protein: CASSFAGVGSYEQYF.

The V gene is TRBV7-6, the J gene TRBJ2-1; the match to TRBD1 covers 8 bases. In germline, CDR1 is SGHVS, CDR2 FNYEAQ. CDR3 size: 14 residues. Trimming at V came to 1 base and at J to 12 bases, leaving 8 bases not matched to a gene. CDR3 sequence (DNA): TGTGCCAGCAGCTTAGGCCCCGACAGGGGCGGGCAGTTCTTC. It encodes CASSLGPDRGGQFF.

This clonotype was recorded a few times. The chain employs TRBV5-5 and TRBJ1-5, with 11 bases matching TRBD1. This CDR3 is built from 16 residues. Germline CDR1 is SGHKS and CDR2 is YYEKEE (reference sequence). Losses at the gene ends were 4 bases for V and 3 bases for J; bases not matched to a gene: 6. CDR3 sequence reads: CASSPGTGGYNQPQHF. The CDR3 nucleotides are TGTGCCAGCAGCCCTGGGACAGGGGGTTACAATCAGCCCCAGCATTTT.

The chain is built from TRBV12-3 or TRBV12-4 and TRBJ2-3; D perhaps matches TRBD2 (5 bases). Trimming took 6 bases from V and 6 from J, leaving 22 bases between them. The CDR3 runs 16 residues. CDR3 sequence reads: CASSPQVHTRGDTQYF. The CDR3 DNA follows: TGTGCCAGCAGCCCCCAAGTCCACACGAGAGGGGATACGCAGTATTTT.